This T cell receptor (beta chain) was identified during a study of post-analysis software for immune sequencing data. Study information: The disease courses covered relapsing-remitting, secondary progressive and progressive-relapsing multiple sclerosis.

Findings and caveats of the study: Samples prepared in the same batch strongly co-clustered by F measure. Controls' normalized Chao1 diversity significantly exceeded that of multiple sclerosis patients. In patients, TRBV5-6, TRBV5-1 and TRBV20-1 belonged to five TRBV segments found more frequently than in controls.

This clonotype was recorded once. Its antigen remains unidentified. Germline V CDR1 and CDR2: SQVTM, ANQGSEA. This CDR3 spans 15 amino acids. Built from TCR beta cDNA, the libraries had unique molecular identifiers in them. Each sample of roughly 1 to 11 million input T cells yielded around 500,000 cDNA molecules, so each molecule approximated one T cell. TCRdb re-called the PCR reads through MiXCR, storing one row per CDR3 protein. The data show fewer than 550,000 distinct CDR3 sequences, with 30% to 40% seen just once and 4.5% to 7.5% held by the top ten. The sequence came from a girl aged 2-17 years with multiple sclerosis. Sequenced sample: blood. The genes are TRBV29-1 and TRBJ2-5; TRBD2 aligns across 8 bases. The J call may not be correct, given that the DNA end is closer to TRBJ2-7. In DNA, the CDR3 is TGCAGCGTTGAATATGCAGCGGGAGAGAGCTACGAGCAGTACTTC. This sequence encodes CSVEYAAGESYEQYF.